Listed here is a single T cell receptor beta chain. Its antigen is not known. This entry belongs to a study of OX40 agonist ivuxolimab in advanced cancers. For the study at large: Patients assigned to dose escalation were diagnosed with hepatocellular carcinoma, melanoma, renal cell or head and neck cancer.

Study-wide results and limits: The mean number of expanded clones was higher in CD8+ T cells than in CD4+. Among the least clonally expanded were partial responders at 0.1-3.0 mg/kg.

Germline-derived CDR1 and CDR2 are MNHNS and SASEGT. This CDR3 contains 16 residues. The V and J ends lost 0 bases and 4 bases respectively, with 13 bases between them. TCRdb keeps only in-frame clones here, not all; method: immunoSEQ multiplex PCR. The table shows fewer than 70,000 clones, with 84% occurring only once. This clonotype was sampled from an adult with an advanced solid tumor such as melanoma, head and neck, liver or kidney cancer. The chain couples TRBV6-1 to TRBJ2-4, with a possible D match to TRBD1 (6 bases). The input for sequencing was CD4+ or CD8+ T cells sorted from blood, taken in a trial of the OX40 agonist ivuxolimab. CDR3 coding DNA: TGTGCCAGCAGTGAAGCGCCTGCAGGGACAAAAAACATTCAGTACTTC. Translation: CASSEAPAGTKNIQYF.